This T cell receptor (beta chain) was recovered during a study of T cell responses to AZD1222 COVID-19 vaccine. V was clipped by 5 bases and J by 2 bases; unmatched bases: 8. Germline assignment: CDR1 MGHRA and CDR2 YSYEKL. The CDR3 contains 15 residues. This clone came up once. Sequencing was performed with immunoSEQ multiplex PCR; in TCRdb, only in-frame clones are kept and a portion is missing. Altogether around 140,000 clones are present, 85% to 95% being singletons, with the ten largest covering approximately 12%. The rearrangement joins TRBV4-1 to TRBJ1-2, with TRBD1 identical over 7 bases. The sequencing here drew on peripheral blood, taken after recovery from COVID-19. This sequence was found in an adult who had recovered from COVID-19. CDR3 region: CASSTHDRANYGYTF. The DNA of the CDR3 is TGCGCCAGCAGCACACACGACAGGGCCAACTATGGCTACACCTTC.